The 31 T cell receptor beta chains below were found in one sample sequenced in a study of early T cells in non-severe SARS-CoV-2 infection. TCRdb analysed the 5' RACE reads with MiXCR anew, one entry per CDR3 protein. The sample includes about 50,000 distinct CDR3 sequences, about 9.3% of them seen just once. Sequenced: whole blood. The receptors here all came from an adult who was a healthcare worker with PCR-confirmed SARS-CoV-2 infection or an uninfected control (not recorded which).

This chain joins TRBV12-3 or TRBV12-4 and TRBJ2-1; D ambiguous. Trimming stripped 4 bases from V and 11 bases from J, with 12 bases between. CDR3 length equals 12 residues. CDR3 region: CASSSWGNKQFF. The DNA for the CDR3 is TGTGCCAGCAGTTCGTGGGGTAACAAGCAGTTCTTC.

This clonotype was picked up many times. J is TRBJ1-4 and V is TRBV28; tentative D call: TRBD1 (6 bases). Germline V gene lookup returns CDR1 MDHEN and CDR2 SYDVKM. The germline V and J ends were trimmed by 8 bases and 8 bases, with 18 bases remaining between them. The CDR3 has 14 residues. The DNA of the CDR3 is TGTGCCAGCGAAGGGGAACAGGGTGACGAAAAACTGTTTTTT. Protein product: CASEGEQGDEKLFF.

This clonotype showed up just a few times. V usage is TRBV6-2 or TRBV6-3 and J usage is TRBJ2-3; unclear D gene. Per germline, CDR1 MNHEY and CDR2 SVGEGT. V was trimmed by 5 bases and J by 7 bases, leaving 16 bases between them. The CDR3 contains 14 residues. CDR3 DNA sequence: TGTGCCAGCAGTGGGCCTCCCGCACTACATACGCAGTATTTT. Its protein product is CASSGPPALHTQYF.

This clonotype was counted a few times. V usage is TRBV20-1 and J usage is TRBJ2-3; D is perhaps TRBD2 (6 bases). The germline CDR1 and CDR2 sequences are DFQATT and SNEGSKA (reference sequence). The CDR3 covers 13 residues. V shed 3 bases and J shed 2 bases, with 9 bases lying between them. The CDR3 nucleotides are TGCAGTGCTAGGGGGCGGGACACAGATACGCAGTATTTT. Protein: CSARGRDTDTQYF.

This clonotype was counted between two and nine times. The chain combines TRBV19 with TRBJ2-1; D may be TRBD2 (6 bases). The CDR3 covers 15 residues. Trimming shortened V by 1 base and J by 2 bases, and 9 bases separated the two germline ends. Germline CDR1 and CDR2: LNHDA and SQIVND (reference sequence). CDR3 in amino acids: CASSIAGVTYNEQFF. CDR3 sequence (DNA): TGTGCCAGTAGTATAGCGGGGGTAACCTACAATGAGCAGTTCTTC.

This clonotype was counted many times. The rearrangement joins TRBV7-9 to TRBJ2-7; possibly TRBD2 for D (5 bases). The germline V gene encodes CDR1 SEHNR and CDR2 FQNEAQ (reference sequence). This CDR3 region has 12 residues. With 6 bases removed from V and 6 bases from J, the gap between germline ends came to 12 bases. The DNA for the CDR3 is TGTGCCAGCAGTCCGGCGGGCGGCGAGCAGTACTTC. Its protein is CASSPAGGEQYF.

This clonotype was seen repeatedly, ten times or more. This chain connects TRBV7-9 to TRBJ2-3, with 8 positions matching TRBD2. J lost 6 bases, V lost 7 bases, and 15 bases had no gene match. Germline CDR1 SEHNR, CDR2 FQNEAQ (reference sequence). The CDR3 covers 16 residues. CDR3 sequence: CASTVPQAGVVDTQYF. Written as DNA, the CDR3 is TGTGCCAGCACCGTCCCGCAAGCGGGAGTGGTGGATACGCAGTATTTT.

There are a few counts of this clonotype. The V gene is TRBV6-5, the J gene TRBJ2-1, with TRBD1 matching over 7 bases. Trimming cost V 7 bases and J 8 bases; bases outside gene matches: 8. The CDR3 covers 13 residues. Germline loops: CDR1 MNHEY, CDR2 SVGAGI. CDR3 in amino acids: CASTSYRGDEQFF. The CDR3 bases are TGTGCCAGCACTTCCTACAGGGGCGATGAGCAGTTCTTC.

The chain couples TRBV29-1 to TRBJ2-7, with 8 bases lining up with TRBD2. The CDR3 length is 12 residues. J lost 5 bases, V lost 4 bases, and 4 bases had no gene match. Germline V gene sequence: CDR1 SQVTM, CDR2 ANQGSEA. The CDR3 is CSVAGGRNEQYF. The CDR3 DNA sequence: TGCAGCGTTGCGGGGGGGCGCAACGAGCAGTACTTC.

This clonotype has ten or more counts. The genes are TRBV6-2 or TRBV6-3 and TRBJ2-1; D tentatively reads TRBD1 or TRBD2 (5 bases each). Germline-derived CDR1 and CDR2 are MNHEY and SVGEGT. The CDR3 runs to 15 residues. V lost 8 bases to trimming and J lost 8 bases, with 22 bases between them. The CDR3 spells CASALLRGPKDEQFF. The CDR3 region has the DNA TGTGCCAGCGCCTTGCTAAGGGGACCTAAGGATGAGCAGTTCTTC.

This clonotype was counted at least ten times. V usage is TRBV7-9 and J usage is TRBJ1-1, with 9 bases identical to TRBD1. J was trimmed by 5 bases and V by 4 bases; bases with no gene match: 5. Per germline, CDR1 SEHNR and CDR2 FQNEAQ (reference sequence). The CDR3 has 14 residues. The CDR3 DNA reads TGTGCCAGCAGCTACGGACAGGGGAGGACTGAAGCTTTCTTT. As protein: CASSYGQGRTEAFF.

This clonotype has just a few counts. Here the CDR3 reads CASSRSGEQYF. The CDR3 region has the DNA TGTGCCAGCAGCCGAAGTGGCGAGCAGTACTTC. The rearrangement joins TRBV3-1 to TRBJ2-7; D uncertain. This CDR3 has 11 residues. Germline CDR1 and CDR2: LGHDT and YNNKEL (reference sequence). Trimming removed 4 bases at V and 6 bases at J, with 7 bases between.

In this sample, this clonotype turned up many times. The chain employs TRBV5-5 and TRBJ2-5, with TRBD1 identical over 10 bases. The length of the CDR3 is 15 residues. In germline, CDR1 is SGHKS, CDR2 YYEKEE (reference sequence). The V segment lost 1 base and the J segment 5 bases; nucleotides outside the gene matches: 5. The CDR3 reads CASSLLGTGVETQYF. The CDR3, as DNA: TGTGCCAGCAGCTTGTTAGGGACAGGGGTCGAGACCCAGTACTTC.

The CDR3 protein is CSAPSVAGGTGELFF. The CDR3 DNA follows: TGCAGCGCCCCGTCCGTAGCGGGGGGCACCGGGGAGCTGTTTTTT. V and J are TRBV20-1 and TRBJ2-2; TRBD2 matches at 10 bases. Germline V lookup: CDR1 DFQATT, CDR2 SNEGSKA (reference sequence). The CDR3 consists of 15 residues.

This sequence joins TRBV29-1 and TRBJ2-3; D ambiguous. Between the trimmed V and J ends, which lost 8 bases and 3 bases, there was a span of 18 bases. The CDR3 extends over 14 amino acids. Per the germline V gene, CDR1 is SQVTM and CDR2 is ANQGSEA. Here the CDR3 reads CSYTRALGTDTQYF. CDR3 nucleotides: TGCAGCTATACCCGGGCCTTAGGGACAGATACGCAGTATTTT.

This chain links TRBV3-1 with TRBJ2-1; D not resolved. Germline CDR1 and CDR2: LGHDT and YNNKEL (reference sequence). Trimming shortened V by 0 bases and J by 10 bases, and 10 bases separated the two germline ends. The CDR3 has 13 residues. The CDR3 region is CASSQDLAEEQFF. CDR3 bases: TGTGCCAGCAGCCAAGATCTCGCAGAGGAGCAGTTCTTC.

This clonotype was observed many times. The genes are TRBV12-3 or TRBV12-4 and TRBJ2-7; D call uncertain. This CDR3 is 11 amino acids long. Trimming took off 1 base at V and 6 bases at J, with 4 bases between the two ends. CDR3 residues: CASSLGGEQYF. The CDR3, as DNA: TGTGCCAGCAGTTTAGGCGGCGAGCAGTACTTC.

To note about this clonotype: One junction end does not reproduce the germline sequence, and a read error may be involved. The chain is built from TRBV20-1 and TRBJ1-1; D is undetermined. The CDR3 extends over 11 amino acids. CDR1 is DFQATT, CDR2 SNEGSKA, per germline (reference sequence). This chain's CDR3 is CSARGEGRLEF. CDR3 nucleotides: TGCAGTGCTAGAGGAGAGGGCCGCCTTGAATTT.

This clonotype was detected ten times or more. This rearrangement joins TRBV6-2 or TRBV6-3 to TRBJ2-7; a weak D match, TRBD1 (6 bases). Germline CDR1 MNHEY, CDR2 SVGEGT. The ends were cut back, 4 bases at V and 6 bases at J, with 13 bases in the middle. The CDR3 has 13 amino acids. This CDR3 reads CASSSRTVFEQYF. CDR3 coding DNA: TGTGCCAGCAGTTCCCGGACAGTTTTCGAGCAGTACTTC.

This clonotype was observed many times. The V gene is TRBV12-3 or TRBV12-4, the J gene TRBJ2-1, with 11 bases identical to TRBD2. The CDR3 covers 17 residues. With V trimmed by 3 bases and J by 6 bases, 10 bases remained unmatched. CDR3 nucleotide sequence: TGTGCCAGCAGTTTCTTCCAACTAGCGGGAGCCTTCAATGAGCAGTTCTTC. Protein sequence: CASSFFQLAGAFNEQFF.

The V call is TRBV28, the J call TRBJ2-1; tentatively, D is TRBD2 (6 bases). Germline CDR1 is MDHEN and CDR2 is SYDVKM. This CDR3 has 13 residues. Trimming stripped 3 bases from V and 4 bases from J, with 7 bases between. The CDR3 DNA reads as TGTGCCAGCAGTTTGCGGGGATACAATGAGCAGTTCTTC. Amino acids: CASSLRGYNEQFF.

In this sample, this clonotype turned up many times. V is TRBV27 and J is TRBJ2-1, with no clear D. CDR3 length: 13 amino acids. From germline, CDR1 is MNHEY and CDR2 SMNVEV (reference sequence). Between the trimmed V and J ends, which lost 3 bases and 7 bases, there was a span of 10 bases. The CDR3 reads CASSFRIVNEQFF. The CDR3, as DNA: TGTGCCAGCAGTTTTCGTATTGTGAATGAGCAGTTCTTC.

As regards this clonotype: This may be a read error: a much more frequent sequence differs by one nucleotide. This chain uses TRBV6-2 or TRBV6-3 with TRBJ1-1; D gene ambiguous. The ends were cut back, 10 bases at V and 0 bases at J, with 6 bases in the middle. In germline, CDR1 is MNHEY, CDR2 SVGEGT. This CDR3 has 11 residues. The CDR3 nucleotides are TGTGCCAACACCTTGAACACTGAAGCTTTCTTT. It codes for CANTLNTEAFF.

This clonotype was seen at least ten times. This chain uses TRBV10-3 with TRBJ1-2; D unresolved. This CDR3 spans 15 amino acids. Germline V lookup: CDR1 ENHRY, CDR2 SYGVKD. Deletions cut 0 bases from V and 0 bases from J, with 8 bases between. This CDR3 is CAISESGQANYGYTF. CDR3 DNA sequence: TGTGCCATCAGTGAGTCAGGGCAGGCTAACTATGGCTACACCTTC.

This clonotype was counted a few times. The chain carries TRBV6-5 and TRBJ2-1, with TRBD2 matching 14 bases. The germline V gene has CDR1 MNHEY and CDR2 SVGAGI. V was clipped by 2 bases and J by 6 bases; unmatched bases: 3. This CDR3 has 16 amino acids. The CDR3 DNA is TGTGCCAGCAGTTACCTAGGGACTAGCGGGAGCAATGAGCAGTTCTTC. Amino acids: CASSYLGTSGSNEQFF.

This clonotype was picked up many times. The chain joins TRBV6-5 to TRBJ2-7; 15 positions match TRBD2. V shed 5 bases, J shed 3 bases, and the junction held 5 bases outside the gene matches. The CDR3 length is 16 residues. Per germline, CDR1 MNHEY and CDR2 SVGAGI. The CDR3 DNA sequence: TGTGCCAGCAGTCCGGGACTAGCGGGAGGACACTACGAGCAGTACTTC. Protein: CASSPGLAGGHYEQYF.

This clonotype was picked up many times. This rearrangement joins TRBV7-2 to TRBJ2-3; 10 positions match TRBD2. Germline V gene data show CDR1 as SGHTA and CDR2 as FQGNSA. The CDR3 extends over 17 amino acids. V lost 5 bases to trimming and J lost 0 bases; unmatched junction nucleotides: 8. The chain's CDR3 is CASSPWTSGTSTDTQYF. DNA of the CDR3: TGTGCCAGCAGCCCCTGGACTAGCGGTACTAGCACAGATACGCAGTATTTT.

Many counts were recorded for this clonotype. V is TRBV7-3 and J is TRBJ1-6; no definite D call. V lost 0 bases and J 10 bases, leaving 13 bases between the germline ends. The length of the CDR3 is 15 residues. Germline loops: CDR1 SGHTA, CDR2 FQGTGA. The CDR3 reads CASSLTPERASPLHF. CDR3 DNA sequence: TGTGCCAGCAGCTTAACCCCCGAGAGGGCGTCACCCCTCCACTTT.

This clonotype was seen more than once but under ten times. This chain connects TRBV6-5 to TRBJ2-5, with 7 bases matching TRBD2. The CDR3 is made up of 15 amino acids. J gave up 6 bases and V 2 bases, and 9 bases lay outside the gene matches. CDR1 and CDR2 (germline): MNHEY, SVGAGI. The CDR3 DNA follows: TGTGCCAGCAGTTACATACTAGCGCCTCCCCAGACCCAGTACTTC. It yields the protein CASSYILAPPQTQYF.

This clonotype has a handful of counts. The chain employs TRBV9 and TRBJ2-2, with D perhaps TRBD1 (6 bases). Germline CDR1 SGDLS, CDR2 YYNGEE. The V gene lost 0 bases and the J gene lost 3 bases, with 9 bases spanning the gap. This CDR3 comprises 15 residues. The CDR3 here is CASSVEDSYTGELFF. As DNA, the CDR3 is TGTGCCAGCAGCGTAGAGGACAGTTACACCGGGGAGCTGTTTTTT. Looking up the rest from reference TRBV9 and TRBJ2-2 gives the full variable domain: DSGVTQTPKHLITATGQRVTLRCSPRSGDLSVYWYQQSLDQGLQFLIQYYNGEERAKGNILERFSAQQFPDLHSELNLSSLELGDSALYFCASSVEDSYTGELFFGEGSRLTVL.

The chain recombines TRBV12-3 or TRBV12-4 with TRBJ2-1; D remains unclear. The V end lost 5 bases, the J end lost 5 bases, and 19 bases lay between the germline ends. The CDR3 loop spans 16 amino acids. Here the CDR3 reads CASSARLPHRNNEQFF. CDR3 DNA: TGTGCCAGCAGTGCCCGACTGCCCCACCGTAACAATGAGCAGTTCTTC.